The 3 T cell receptor beta chains below all came from one sample that was sequenced in a study of T cell clusters in autoimmune cytopenias. TRB rearrangements were amplified by touch-down multiplex PCR with mixed TRB-A/B primers. No DNA is given; TCRdb re-called the multiplex PCR reads and lists each CDR3 protein once. This repertoire comprises 9,500 to 15,000 distinct CDR3 sequences; its ten largest clones make up about 3%. TRB amplification used 250 ng of peripheral blood genomic DNA. The data were also submitted as part of a second study, on T cell repertoires in aging, cancer and after chemotherapy.

Sequenced: peripheral blood. The receptors were sampled from a human donor in good health.

This chain connects TRBV6-2 or TRBV6-3 to TRBJ1-1; absent DNA, TCRdb's TRBD1 call cannot be checked. This CDR3 comprises 18 residues. Germline V gene sequence: CDR1 MNHEY, CDR2 SVGEGT. The CDR3 sequence: CASSFPPGTGGSGTEAFF.

The gene calls are TRBV5-1 and TRBJ1-6; the D call of TRBD1 rests on TCRdb alone, since no DNA is present to check it. Germline CDR1 is SGHRS and CDR2 is YFSETQ. The CDR3 runs 16 residues. The CDR3 region is CASSLAGGSYNSPLHF.

By frequency, this clonotype registers medium-sized (0.01 to 0.1%). The chain uses TRBV20-1 and TRBJ1-1; lacking DNA, the TRBD1 call made by TCRdb goes unchecked. This CDR3 region has 15 residues. Germline CDR1 is DFQATT and CDR2 is SNEGSKA (reference sequence). CDR3: CSARDGLGEGTEAFF.